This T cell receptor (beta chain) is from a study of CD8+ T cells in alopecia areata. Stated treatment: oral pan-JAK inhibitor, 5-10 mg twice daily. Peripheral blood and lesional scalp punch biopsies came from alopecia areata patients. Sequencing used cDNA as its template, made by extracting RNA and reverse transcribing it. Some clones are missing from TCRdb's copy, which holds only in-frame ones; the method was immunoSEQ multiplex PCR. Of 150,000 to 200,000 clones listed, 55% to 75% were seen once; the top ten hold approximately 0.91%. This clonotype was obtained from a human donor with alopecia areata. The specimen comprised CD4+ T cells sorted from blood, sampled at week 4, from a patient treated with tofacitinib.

The CDR3 region has the DNA TGCAGCGTTCGCGGGGATCTTCTGAACGAGCAGTACTTC. Protein product: CSVRGDLLNEQYF. The V and J genes are TRBV29-1 and TRBJ2-7; D may be TRBD2 (6 bases). V gave up 5 bases and J gave up 5 bases, with 16 bases separating them. The germline gives CDR1 SQVTM, CDR2 ANQGSEA. This CDR3 is built from 13 residues.